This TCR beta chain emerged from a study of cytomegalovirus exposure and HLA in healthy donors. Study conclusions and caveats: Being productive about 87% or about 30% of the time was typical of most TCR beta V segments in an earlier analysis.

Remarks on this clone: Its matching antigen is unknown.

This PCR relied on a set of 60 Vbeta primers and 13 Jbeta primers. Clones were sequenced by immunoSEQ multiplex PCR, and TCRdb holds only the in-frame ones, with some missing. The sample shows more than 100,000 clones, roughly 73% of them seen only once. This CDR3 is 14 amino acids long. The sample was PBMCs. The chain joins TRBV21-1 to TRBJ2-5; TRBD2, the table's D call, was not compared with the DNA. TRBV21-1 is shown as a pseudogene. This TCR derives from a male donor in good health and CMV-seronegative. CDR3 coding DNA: TGTGCCAGCAGTCAGCGGGGAGGGACAGAGACCCAGTACTTC. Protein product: CASSQRGGTETQYF.